The entry that follows covers one T cell receptor (beta chain) sequence. Deletions cut 1 base from V and 5 bases from J, with 11 bases between. Germline V gives CDR1 MNHEY, CDR2 SMNVEV (reference sequence). This CDR3 is built from 14 residues. The sample belongs to a study of cytomegalovirus exposure and HLA in healthy donors. Study-wide context: Earlier sequencing of 150 million to 200 million T cells yielded 90 million to 140 million unique TCR beta sequences.

PCR used 60 Vbeta primers and 13 Jbeta primers. Generated by immunoSEQ multiplex PCR, the TCRdb table keeps only in-frame clones and is missing some. The sample has roughly 130,000 clones, 82% seen once; the top ten hold 11%. This sequence was found in a male donor in good health and CMV-seropositive. The chain uses TRBV27 and TRBJ2-5; weak D call: TRBD1 (6 bases). Sequencing was done on a sample of PBMCs. CDR3 coding DNA: TGTGCCAGCAGTTTATTTGCAGGGGAGGAGACCCAGTACTTC. This sequence encodes CASSLFAGEETQYF.